The next 15 T cell receptor beta chains were all read from a single sample in a study of blood T cell repertoires in COVID-19. Assay: immunoSEQ multiplex PCR; the TCRdb copy retains only in-frame clones and omits some. The sample records 24,000 or so clones, 85% to 90% being singletons. The material sequenced was peripheral blood. The receptors originated from a woman aged 80 or older with acute or convalescent COVID-19.

The rearrangement links TRBV4-2 to TRBJ2-3; 9 bases match TRBD2. Germline V CDR1 and CDR2: LGHNA, YNFKEQ. This CDR3 has 16 amino acids. The V segment lost 0 bases and the J segment 3 bases; nucleotides outside the gene matches: 4. As DNA, the CDR3 is TGTGCCAGCAGCCAAGAAGGGCTAGCGGGAACAGATACGCAGTATTTT. Its translation: CASSQEGLAGTDTQYF.

The chain combines TRBV7-2 with TRBJ2-1; D is possibly TRBD2 (7 bases). The CDR3 runs 15 residues. Germline CDR1 is SGHTA and CDR2 is FQGNSA. Trimming took off 1 base at V and 6 bases at J, with 13 bases between the two ends. CDR3 sequence (DNA): TGTGCCAGCAGCTTAGGAGGGGGGGGTTTCAATGAGCAGTTCTTC. This encodes CASSLGGGGFNEQFF. Filled out from reference TRBV7-2 and TRBJ2-1, the complete variable domain reads GAGVSQSPSNKVTEKGKDVELRCDPISGHTALYWYRQSLGQGLEFLIYFQGNSAPDKSGLPSDRFSAERTGGSVSTLTIQRTQQEDSAVYLCASSLGGGGFNEQFFGPGTRLTVL.

The chain employs TRBV4-3 and TRBJ1-4; D is possibly TRBD1 (5 bases). The V end was cut by 0 bases, the J end by 8 bases, with 16 bases between. Germline CDR1 LGHNA, CDR2 YSLEER. The CDR3 has 16 residues. CDR3 protein: CASSQDRGYGWEKLFF. For the CDR3, the DNA is TGCGCCAGCAGCCAAGATCGGGGGTATGGGTGGGAAAAACTGTTTTTT.

The J gene is TRBJ1-2, the V gene TRBV7-8; D unclear. Deletions cut 1 base from V and 8 bases from J, with 11 bases between. The CDR3 is made up of 13 amino acids. Germline V gene lookup returns CDR1 SGHVS and CDR2 FQNEAQ. DNA for the CDR3: TGTGCCAGCAGCTTAGTCGGGGTTCGCGGCTACACCTTC. It codes for CASSLVGVRGYTF.

V is TRBV5-1 and J is TRBJ1-1; 10 nucleotides align to TRBD1. Germline-derived CDR1 and CDR2 are SGHRS and YFSETQ. Unmatched junction bases numbered 9, after V lost 4 bases and J lost 3 bases. The CDR3 spans 16 residues. Here the CDR3 reads CASSTKPGTGDTEAFF. For the CDR3, the DNA is TGCGCCAGCAGCACCAAACCCGGGACAGGGGACACTGAAGCTTTCTTT.

The V and J genes are TRBV7-6 and TRBJ2-3, with TRBD2 identical over 9 bases. Germline loops: CDR1 SGHVS, CDR2 FNYEAQ. This CDR3 region has 16 residues. V gave up 5 bases and J gave up 3 bases; unmatched junction bases: 9. The CDR3 DNA sequence: TGTGCCAGCAGCGGTGCCTCCCTAGCGGGGACAGATACGCAGTATTTT. This codes for CASSGASLAGTDTQYF.

J is TRBJ1-1 and V is TRBV18; D call uncertain. This CDR3 has 15 residues. Germline CDR1 reads KGHSH; CDR2 reads LQKENI. Trimming stripped 5 bases from V and 0 bases from J, with 13 bases between. DNA for the CDR3: TGTGCCAGCTCAAATGGACGGGGAATGAACACTGAAGCTTTCTTT. Its protein is CASSNGRGMNTEAFF.

This clone was counted once. The chain couples TRBV9 to TRBJ2-2; D gene uncertain. The V gene lost 3 bases and the J gene lost 7 bases, with 10 bases spanning the gap. Germline CDR1 SGDLS, CDR2 YYNGEE. The CDR3 contains 13 residues. DNA for the CDR3: TGTGCCAGCAGCGAGGAGCCTGACGGGGAGCTGTTTTTT. It codes for CASSEEPDGELFF.

Of note for this clone: An end of the junction does not agree with germline; a read error may underlie this. The same CDR3 arises from other DNA sequences in this sample as well. The chain recombines TRBV29-1 with TRBJ1-2, with 8 bases matching TRBD1. Per germline, CDR1 SQVTM and CDR2 ANQGSEA. CDR3 length: 13 residues. This chain's CDR3 is CCVPDRVGGGYTF. Here the CDR3 DNA reads TGCTGCGTTCCGGACAGGGTGGGGGGGGGCTACACCTTC. Using reference TRBV29-1 and TRBJ1-2 for the parts outside the CDR3, the full variable domain is SAVISQKPSRDICQRGTSLTIQCQVDSQVTMMFWYRQQPGQSLTLIATANQGSEATYESGFVIDKFPISRPNLTFSTLTVSNMSPEDSSIYLCCVPDRVGGGYTFGSGTRLTVV.

The chain joins TRBV5-1 to TRBJ1-2; 8 bases align to TRBD1. The CDR3 is made up of 15 amino acids. In germline, CDR1 is SGHRS, CDR2 YFSETQ. With 4 bases clipped from V and 4 bases from J, the junction kept 9 bases outside the gene matches. The CDR3 region is CASSPTGQGFYGYTF. CDR3 coding DNA: TGCGCCAGCAGCCCTACCGGACAGGGATTCTATGGCTACACCTTC. The complete variable domain, with remaining parts taken from reference TRBV5-1 and TRBJ1-2, reads KAGVTQTPRYLIKTRGQQVTLSCSPISGHRSVSWYQQTPGQGLQFLFEYFSETQRNKGNFPGRFSGRQFSNSRSEMNVSTLELGDSALYLCASSPTGQGFYGYTFGSGTRLTVV.

The chain links TRBV29-1 to TRBJ1-2; 8 nucleotides line up with TRBD1. Trimming took 4 bases from V and 3 from J; bases not matched to a gene: 4. Germline V gives CDR1 SQVTM, CDR2 ANQGSEA. This CDR3 has 13 residues. The CDR3 DNA follows: TGCAGCGTTGGGGACAGGCCAGACTATGGCTACACCTTC. Encoded protein: CSVGDRPDYGYTF.

The CDR3 nucleotides read TGTGCCAGCAGTCGATCGGGACTGACGAACACTGAAGCTTTCTTT. Protein sequence: CASSRSGLTNTEAFF. The rearrangement links TRBV6-2 or TRBV6-3 to TRBJ1-1, with a tentative D call TRBD1 (5 bases). Trimming shortened V by 5 bases and J by 1 base, and 14 bases separated the two germline ends. CDR3 size: 15 residues. Germline V gene data show CDR1 as MNHEY and CDR2 as SVGEGT.

V gene TRBV7-5 combines with J gene TRBJ2-7; the tabulated D call, TRBD2, remains unverified against the DNA. TRBV7-5 is annotated as a pseudogene. The CDR3 totals 16 residues. CDR3 bases: TGTGTCAGAAGCGGGTATCGTAGAGCGGGAGCCCACGAGCAGTACTTC. This gives the protein CVRSGYRRAGAHEQYF.

This chain joins TRBV5-1 and TRBJ1-1; 12 bases agree with TRBD1. The germline V gene encodes CDR1 SGHRS and CDR2 YFSETQ. V was clipped by 5 bases and J by 2 bases; unmatched bases: 7. The CDR3 loop spans 16 amino acids. The CDR3 sequence is CASRAGQGAVNTEAFF. In DNA, the CDR3 is TGCGCCAGCAGGGCGGGACAGGGGGCTGTTAACACTGAAGCTTTCTTT.

The chain couples TRBV5-1 to TRBJ2-1; 14 positions agree with TRBD2. CDR3 size: 16 residues. V dropped 4 bases and J dropped 4; count of bases not matched to a gene: 4. Germline lookup yields CDR1 SGHRS and CDR2 YFSETQ. The CDR3 DNA follows: TGCGCCAGCAGCCCCAGACTAGCGGGGGGGTACAATGAGCAGTTCTTC. It is translated as CASSPRLAGGYNEQFF.